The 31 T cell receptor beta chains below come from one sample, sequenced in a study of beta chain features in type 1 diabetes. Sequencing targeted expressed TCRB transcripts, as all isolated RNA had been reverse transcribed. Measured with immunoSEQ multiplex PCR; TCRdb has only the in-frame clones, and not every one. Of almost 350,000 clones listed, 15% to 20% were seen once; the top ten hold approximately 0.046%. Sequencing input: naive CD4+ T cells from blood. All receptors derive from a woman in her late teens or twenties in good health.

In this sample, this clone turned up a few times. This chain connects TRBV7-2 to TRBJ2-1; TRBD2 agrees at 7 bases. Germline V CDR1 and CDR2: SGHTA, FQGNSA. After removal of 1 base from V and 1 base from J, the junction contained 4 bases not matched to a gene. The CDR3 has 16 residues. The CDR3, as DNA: TGTGCCAGCAGCTTAGTCGGGGGAGGGTCCTACAATGAGCAGTTCTTC. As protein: CASSLVGGGSYNEQFF.

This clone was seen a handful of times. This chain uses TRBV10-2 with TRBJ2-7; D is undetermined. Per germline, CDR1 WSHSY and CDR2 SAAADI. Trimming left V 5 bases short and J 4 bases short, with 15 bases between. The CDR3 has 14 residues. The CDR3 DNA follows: TGCGCCAGCAGTAAACCGCCGGGTCCTTACGAGCAGTACTTC. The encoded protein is CASSKPPGPYEQYF.

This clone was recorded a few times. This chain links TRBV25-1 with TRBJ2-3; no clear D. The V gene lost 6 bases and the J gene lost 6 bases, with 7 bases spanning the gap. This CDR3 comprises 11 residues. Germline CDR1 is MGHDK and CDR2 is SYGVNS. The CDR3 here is CASSPRDTQYF. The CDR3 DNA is TGTGCCAGCAGCCCCCGGGATACGCAGTATTTT.

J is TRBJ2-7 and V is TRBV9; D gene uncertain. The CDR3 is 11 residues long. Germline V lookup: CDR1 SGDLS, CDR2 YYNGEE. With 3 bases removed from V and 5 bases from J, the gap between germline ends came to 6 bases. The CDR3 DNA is TGTGCCAGCAGCGGAAGCAACGAGCAGTACTTC. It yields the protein CASSGSNEQYF.

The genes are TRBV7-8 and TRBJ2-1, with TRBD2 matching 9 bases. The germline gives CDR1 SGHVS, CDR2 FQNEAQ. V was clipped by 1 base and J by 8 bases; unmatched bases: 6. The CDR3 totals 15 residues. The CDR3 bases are TGTGCCAGCAGCTTAGGGACTAGCGAGTTCGATGAGCAGTTCTTC. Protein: CASSLGTSEFDEQFF.

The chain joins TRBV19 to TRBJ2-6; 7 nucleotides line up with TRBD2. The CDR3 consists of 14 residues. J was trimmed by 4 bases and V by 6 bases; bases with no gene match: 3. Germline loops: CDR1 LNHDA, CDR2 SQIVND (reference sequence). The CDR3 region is CASSGGRGANVLTF. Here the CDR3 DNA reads TGTGCCAGTAGCGGGGGGAGGGGGGCCAACGTCCTGACTTTC.

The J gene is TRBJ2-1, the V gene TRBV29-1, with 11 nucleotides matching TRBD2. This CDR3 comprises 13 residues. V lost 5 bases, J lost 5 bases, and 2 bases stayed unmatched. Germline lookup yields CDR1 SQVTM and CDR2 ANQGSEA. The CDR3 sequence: CSVTTSGNNEQFF. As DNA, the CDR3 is TGCAGCGTTACGACTAGCGGGAACAATGAGCAGTTCTTC.

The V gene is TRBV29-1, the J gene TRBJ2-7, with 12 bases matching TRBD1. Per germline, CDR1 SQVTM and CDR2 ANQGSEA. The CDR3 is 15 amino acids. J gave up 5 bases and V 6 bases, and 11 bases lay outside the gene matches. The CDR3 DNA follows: TGCAGCGTGTCGGCGGCGGGACAGGGGGCCCACGAGCAGTACTTC. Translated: CSVSAAGQGAHEQYF.

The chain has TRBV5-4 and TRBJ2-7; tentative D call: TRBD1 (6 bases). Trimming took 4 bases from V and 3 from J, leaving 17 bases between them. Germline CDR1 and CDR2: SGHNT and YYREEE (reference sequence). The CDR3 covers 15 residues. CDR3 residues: CASSIRQAPYYEQYF. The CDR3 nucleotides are TGTGCCAGCAGCATACGACAGGCACCTTACTACGAGCAGTACTTC.

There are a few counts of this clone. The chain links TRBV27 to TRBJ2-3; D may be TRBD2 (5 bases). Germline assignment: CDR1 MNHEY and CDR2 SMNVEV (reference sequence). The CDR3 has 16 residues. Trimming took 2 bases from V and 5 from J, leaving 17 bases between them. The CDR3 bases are TGTGCCAGCAGTTTAATCGGACGGGGTCCGGGAGATACGCAGTATTTT. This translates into CASSLIGRGPGDTQYF.

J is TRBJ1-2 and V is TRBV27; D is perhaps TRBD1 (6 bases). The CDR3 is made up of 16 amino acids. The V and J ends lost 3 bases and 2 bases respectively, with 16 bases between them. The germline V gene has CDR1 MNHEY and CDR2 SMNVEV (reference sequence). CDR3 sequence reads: CASSFGSETGNYGYTF. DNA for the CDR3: TGTGCCAGCAGTTTCGGGTCCGAAACAGGGAACTATGGCTACACCTTC.

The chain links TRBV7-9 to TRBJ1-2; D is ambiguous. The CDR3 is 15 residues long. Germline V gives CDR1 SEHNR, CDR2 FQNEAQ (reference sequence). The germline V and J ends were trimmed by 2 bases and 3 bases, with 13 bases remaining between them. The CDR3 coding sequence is TGTGCCAGCAGCTTAAAACGGGGAAGGGACTATGGCTACACCTTC. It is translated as CASSLKRGRDYGYTF.

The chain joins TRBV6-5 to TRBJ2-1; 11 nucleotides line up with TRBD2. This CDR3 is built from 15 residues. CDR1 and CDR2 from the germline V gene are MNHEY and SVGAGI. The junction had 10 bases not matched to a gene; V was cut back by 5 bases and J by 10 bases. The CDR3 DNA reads TGTGCCAGCAGTACGGCGCTAGCGGGGGGAGGCGAGCAGTTCTTC. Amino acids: CASSTALAGGGEQFF.

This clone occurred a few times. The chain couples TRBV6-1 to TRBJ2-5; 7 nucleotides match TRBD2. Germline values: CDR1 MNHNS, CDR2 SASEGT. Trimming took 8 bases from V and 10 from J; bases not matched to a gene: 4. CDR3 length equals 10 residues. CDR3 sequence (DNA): TGTGCCAGCGGCCGGGAGGACCAGTACTTC. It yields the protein CASGREDQYF.

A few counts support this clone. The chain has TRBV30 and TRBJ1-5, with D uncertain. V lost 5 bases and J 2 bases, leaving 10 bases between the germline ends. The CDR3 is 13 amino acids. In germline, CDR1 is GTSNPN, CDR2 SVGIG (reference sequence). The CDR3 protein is CAWDRGGNQPQHF. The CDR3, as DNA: TGTGCCTGGGACCGTGGAGGCAATCAGCCCCAGCATTTT.

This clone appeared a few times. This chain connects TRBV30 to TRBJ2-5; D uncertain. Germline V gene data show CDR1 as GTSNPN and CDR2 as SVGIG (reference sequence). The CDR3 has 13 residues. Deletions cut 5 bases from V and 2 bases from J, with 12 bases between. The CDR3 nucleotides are TGTGCCTGGGGCCGGGTGAAACAAGAGACCCAGTACTTC. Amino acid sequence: CAWGRVKQETQYF.

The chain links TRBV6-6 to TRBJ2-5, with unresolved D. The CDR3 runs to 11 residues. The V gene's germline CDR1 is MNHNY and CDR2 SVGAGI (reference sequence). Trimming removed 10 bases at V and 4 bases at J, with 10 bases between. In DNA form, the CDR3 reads TGTGCCACCTCCCCGAGAGAGACCCAGTACTTC. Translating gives CATSPRETQYF.

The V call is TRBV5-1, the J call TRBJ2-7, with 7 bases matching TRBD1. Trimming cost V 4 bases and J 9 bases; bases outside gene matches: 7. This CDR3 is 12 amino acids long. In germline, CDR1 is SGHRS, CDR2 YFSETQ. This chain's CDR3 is CASSLQGWVQYF. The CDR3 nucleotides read TGCGCCAGCAGCCTACAGGGGTGGGTGCAGTACTTC.

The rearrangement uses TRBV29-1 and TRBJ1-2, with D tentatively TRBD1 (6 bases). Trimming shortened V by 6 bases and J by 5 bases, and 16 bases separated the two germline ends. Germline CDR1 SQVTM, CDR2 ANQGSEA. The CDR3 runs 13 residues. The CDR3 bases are TGCAGCGTGGGGACAAGGGATAGGTATGGCTACACCTTC. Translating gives CSVGTRDRYGYTF. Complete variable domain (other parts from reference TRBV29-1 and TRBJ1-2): SAVISQKPSRDICQRGTSLTIQCQVDSQVTMMFWYRQQPGQSLTLIATANQGSEATYESGFVIDKFPISRPNLTFSTLTVSNMSPEDSSIYLCSVGTRDRYGYTFGSGTRLTVV.

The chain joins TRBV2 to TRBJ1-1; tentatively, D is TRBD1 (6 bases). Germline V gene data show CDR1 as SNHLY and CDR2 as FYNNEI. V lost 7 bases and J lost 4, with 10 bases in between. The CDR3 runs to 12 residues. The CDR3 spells CASTGGGTEAFF. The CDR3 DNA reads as TGTGCCAGCACGGGGGGCGGCACTGAAGCTTTCTTT.

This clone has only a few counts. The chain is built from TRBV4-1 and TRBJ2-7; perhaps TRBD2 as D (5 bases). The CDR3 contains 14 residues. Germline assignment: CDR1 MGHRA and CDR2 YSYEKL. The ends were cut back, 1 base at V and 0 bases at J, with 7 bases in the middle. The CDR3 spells CASSQGRVSYEQYF. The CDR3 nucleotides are TGCGCCAGCAGCCAAGGGCGGGTCTCCTACGAGCAGTACTTC.

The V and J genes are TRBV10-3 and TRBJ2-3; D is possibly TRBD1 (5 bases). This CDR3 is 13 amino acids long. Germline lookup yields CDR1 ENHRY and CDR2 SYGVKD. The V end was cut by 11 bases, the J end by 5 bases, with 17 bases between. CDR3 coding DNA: TGTGCCGCCCAGGGATCGGTGGTAGATACGCAGTATTTT. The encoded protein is CAAQGSVVDTQYF.

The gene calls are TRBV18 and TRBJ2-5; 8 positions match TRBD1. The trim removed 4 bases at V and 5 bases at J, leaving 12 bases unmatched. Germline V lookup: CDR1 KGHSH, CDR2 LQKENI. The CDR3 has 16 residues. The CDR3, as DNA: TGTGCCAGCTCACGGAATTTACAGGGGGGTCCGGAGACCCAGTACTTC. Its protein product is CASSRNLQGGPETQYF.

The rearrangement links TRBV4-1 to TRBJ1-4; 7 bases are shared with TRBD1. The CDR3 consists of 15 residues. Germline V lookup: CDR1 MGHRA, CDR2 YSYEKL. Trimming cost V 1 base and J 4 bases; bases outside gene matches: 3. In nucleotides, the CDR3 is TGCGCCAGCAGCCAAGTTCAGGGGGGTAATGAAAAACTGTTTTTT. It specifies CASSQVQGGNEKLFF.

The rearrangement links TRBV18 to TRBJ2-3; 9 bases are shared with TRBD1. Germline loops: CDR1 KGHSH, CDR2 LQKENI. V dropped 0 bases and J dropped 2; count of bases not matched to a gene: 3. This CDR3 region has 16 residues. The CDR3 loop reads CASSPPGQGATDTQYF. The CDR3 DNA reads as TGTGCCAGCTCACCACCGGGACAGGGAGCCACAGATACGCAGTATTTT.

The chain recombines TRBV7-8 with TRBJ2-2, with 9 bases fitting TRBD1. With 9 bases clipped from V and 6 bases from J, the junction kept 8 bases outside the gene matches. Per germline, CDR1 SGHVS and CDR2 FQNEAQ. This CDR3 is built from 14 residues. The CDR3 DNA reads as TGTGCCAGTGGGGGACAGGGTTTTGCCGGGGAGCTGTTTTTT. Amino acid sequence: CASGGQGFAGELFF.

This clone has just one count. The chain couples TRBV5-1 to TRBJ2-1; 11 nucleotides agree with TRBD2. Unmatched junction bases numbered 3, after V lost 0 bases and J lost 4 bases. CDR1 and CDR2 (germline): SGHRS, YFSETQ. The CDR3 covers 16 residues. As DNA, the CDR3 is TGCGCCAGCAGCTTGGTGGTAGCGGGAGGGTACAATGAGCAGTTCTTC. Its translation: CASSLVVAGGYNEQFF.

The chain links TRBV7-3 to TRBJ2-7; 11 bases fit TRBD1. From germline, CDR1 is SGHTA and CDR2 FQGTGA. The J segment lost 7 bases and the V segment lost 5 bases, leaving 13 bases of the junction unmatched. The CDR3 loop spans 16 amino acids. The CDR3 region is CASSPGQGDRGWEQYF. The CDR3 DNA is TGTGCCAGCAGCCCCGGGCAGGGGGACAGGGGGTGGGAGCAGTACTTC.

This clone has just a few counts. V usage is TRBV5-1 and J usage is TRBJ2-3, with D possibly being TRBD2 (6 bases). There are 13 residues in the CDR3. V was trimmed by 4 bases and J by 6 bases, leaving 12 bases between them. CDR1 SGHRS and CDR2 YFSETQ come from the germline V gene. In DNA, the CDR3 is TGCGCCAGCAGCGCTGGAGGAGGGGATACGCAGTATTTT. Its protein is CASSAGGGDTQYF.

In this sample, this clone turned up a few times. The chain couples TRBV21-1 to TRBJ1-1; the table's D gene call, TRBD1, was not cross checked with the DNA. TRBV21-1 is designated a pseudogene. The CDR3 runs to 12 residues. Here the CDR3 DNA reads TGTGCCAGCAGGGGGCCGGAAACTGAAGCTTTCTTT. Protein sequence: CASRGPETEAFF.

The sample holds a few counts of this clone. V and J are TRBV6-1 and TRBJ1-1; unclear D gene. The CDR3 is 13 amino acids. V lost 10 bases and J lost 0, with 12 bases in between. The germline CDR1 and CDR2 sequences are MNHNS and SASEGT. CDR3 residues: CATLAALNTEAFF. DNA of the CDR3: TGTGCCACCCTGGCAGCGTTGAACACTGAAGCTTTCTTT.